These T cell receptor beta chains were read from a single sample in a study of PD-1 blockade in classical Hodgkin lymphoma. The table came from immunoSEQ multiplex PCR; TCRdb's copy has only in-frame clones and leaves some out. The data hold about 39,000 clones, with roughly 90% observed a single time. The source was peripheral blood mononuclear cells (PBMCs), collected at baseline. The receptors here all came from a human donor with classical Hodgkin lymphoma. Each CDR3 is given with its conserved first and last residue. A D gene is named only where the DNA matches it firmly. The size entry is marked missing in some rows and otherwise reads once, few, many or a size class.

NA	NA	TRBV5-1	TRBJ1-1	CASSPPTVNTEAFF	TGCGCCAGCAGCCCCCCGACGGTGAACACTGAAGCTTTCTTT
TRBD1	NA	TRBV2	TRBJ2-7	CASKDRQGMGYEQYF	TGTGCCAGCAAGGACAGACAGGGGATGGGATACGAGCAGTACTTC
NA	NA	TRBV7-9	TRBJ2-7	CASSFGGRYEQYF	TGTGCCAGCAGCTTCGGGGGACGATACGAGCAGTACTTC
TRBD2	NA	TRBV15	TRBJ2-1	CATSRGAGEYNEQFF	TGTGCCACCAGCAGAGGGGCGGGAGAGTACAATGAGCAGTTCTTC
NA	NA	TRBV7-6	TRBJ2-7	CASSLDGSYEQYF	TGTGCCAGCAGCTTGGACGGTTCCTACGAGCAGTACTTC
NA	NA	TRBV7-2	TRBJ2-2	CASNKPVLSGELFF	TGTGCCAGCAACAAACCTGTATTGTCCGGGGAGCTGTTTTTT
NA	NA	TRBV6-1	TRBJ1-5	CASSEEGFNQPQHF	TGTGCCAGCAGTGAAGAGGGATTCAATCAGCCCCAGCATTTT
TRBD2	NA	TRBV6-1	TRBJ2-3	CASGLEATSTDTQYF	TGTGCCAGCGGACTAGAAGCCACTAGCACAGATACGCAGTATTTT
TRBD1	once	TRBV28	TRBJ1-6	CASSFFSGTAALHF	TGTGCCAGCAGTTTTTTTTCGGGGACAGCGGCCCTCCACTTT
TRBD2	NA	TRBV19	TRBJ2-7	CASSQGGRVNEQYF	TGTGCCAGTAGTCAAGGCGGGAGGGTAAACGAGCAGTACTTC
TRBD2	NA	TRBV19	TRBJ2-2	CASSIRLAGATVNTGELFF	TGTGCCAGTAGTATCCGACTAGCGGGAGCGACGGTGAACACCGGGGAGCTGTTTTTT
NA	NA	TRBV7-2	TRBJ1-3	CASSLADLGLSGNTIYF	TGTGCCAGCAGCTTAGCGGATTTGGGCCTCTCTGGAAACACCATATATTTT
TRBD2	NA	TRBV27	TRBJ2-3	CASSPPPGLAGTDTQYF	TGTGCCAGCAGCCCCCCTCCGGGACTAGCGGGCACAGATACGCAGTATTTT
TRBD1	NA	TRBV28	TRBJ2-7	CASRPKRGTAYEQYF	TGTGCCAGCAGACCTAAAAGGGGGACAGCCTACGAGCAGTACTTC
NA	NA	TRBV28	TRBJ2-7	CASSRGGVALVQYF	TGTGCCAGCAGTAGAGGGGGGGTGGCATTGGTGCAGTACTTC
TRBD1	NA	TRBV19	TRBJ2-7	CASTPGQGSYEQYF	TGTGCCAGTACTCCGGGACAGGGGTCTTACGAGCAGTACTTC
TRBD1	few	TRBV6-1	TRBJ2-5	CASSDRGQETQYF	TGTGCCAGCAGTGACAGGGGGCAAGAGACCCAGTACTTC
NA	NA	TRBV9	TRBJ2-5	CASSVGGGRRETQYF	TGTGCCAGCAGCGTAGGTGGGGGAAGAAGGGAGACCCAGTACTTC
NA	NA	TRBV4-1	TRBJ2-1	CASSQDSAPVYNEQFF	TGCGCCAGCAGCCAAGACAGTGCCCCTGTCTACAATGAGCAGTTCTTC
NA	NA	TRBV19	TRBJ1-4	CASSPSTNEKLFF	TGTGCCAGTAGTCCCTCAACTAATGAAAAACTGTTTTTT
TRBD2	NA	TRBV19	TRBJ2-5	CASSIRIAGTETQYF	TGTGCCAGTAGTATTAGAATAGCGGGAACAGAGACCCAGTACTTC
TRBD1	NA	TRBV6-6	TRBJ1-4	CASSHQEGAREKLFF	TGTGCCAGCAGCCACCAGGAGGGGGCGAGGGAAAAACTGTTTTTT
NA	once	TRBV19	TRBJ2-7	CASSDTGTPPYEQYF	TGTGCCAGTAGTGATACCGGGACCCCTCCCTACGAGCAGTACTTC
TRBD2	NA	TRBV5-1	TRBJ2-5	CASSRTSGREETQYF	TGCGCCAGCAGCAGGACTAGCGGGAGGGAAGAGACCCAGTACTTC
TRBD2	NA	TRBV5-1	TRBJ2-1	CASSFGRGGHNEQFF	TGCGCCAGCAGCTTCGGGCGCGGGGGGCACAATGAGCAGTTCTTC
NA	NA	TRBV5-8	TRBJ2-7	CASSSRTPTSYEQYF	TGTGCCAGCAGCTCCAGGACCCCAACTTCCTACGAGCAGTACTTC
NA	NA	TRBV9	TRBJ2-7	CASSVGKGEQYF	TGTGCCAGCAGCGTAGGGAAGGGGGAGCAGTACTTC
NA	NA	TRBV9	TRBJ2-2	CASSVASGSGELFF	TGTGCCAGCAGCGTAGCGTCCGGGTCCGGGGAGCTGTTTTTT
TRBD2	few	TRBV4-2	TRBJ2-7	CASSLAGAQSYEQYF	TGTGCCAGCAGCCTAGCGGGGGCCCAATCCTACGAGCAGTACTTC
NA	NA	TRBV9	TRBJ2-3	CASSVISTDTQYF	TGTGCCAGCAGCGTAATCAGCACAGATACGCAGTATTTT
NA	once	TRBV9	TRBJ1-6	CASSGRVRLNSPLHF	TGTGCCAGCAGCGGGAGGGTTCGGTTGAATTCACCCCTCCACTTT
NA	NA	TRBV28	TRBJ2-7	CASSLASALVYEQYF	TGTGCCAGCAGTTTAGCTAGCGCCTTAGTCTACGAGCAGTACTTC
TRBD1	once	TRBV6-1	TRBJ2-7	CASSGAGRQGGYEQYF	TGTGCCAGCAGTGGCGCCGGGCGACAGGGGGGCTACGAGCAGTACTTC
NA	once	TRBV29-1	TRBJ2-7	CSAEGRTYEQYF	TGCAGCGCAGAGGGGAGGACCTACGAGCAGTACTTC
TRBD2	NA	TRBV13	TRBJ2-7	CASSASLAGSLEQYF	TGTGCCAGCAGCGCGTCACTAGCGGGGTCCTTGGAGCAGTACTTC
TRBD1	once	TRBV28	TRBJ1-1	CASSPRDRVWGTEAFF	TGTGCCAGCAGTCCTCGGGACAGGGTCTGGGGCACTGAAGCTTTCTTT
NA	NA	TRBV5-1	TRBJ1-1	CASSPRGPGTEAFF	TGCGCCAGCAGCCCCCGGGGGCCAGGCACTGAAGCTTTCTTT